Presented here are 31 T cell receptor beta chains from one specimen sequenced in a study of shared clonotypes between healthy human individuals. Using immunoSEQ multiplex PCR, the repertoire was profiled, and TCRdb retains in-frame clones only, with some absent. The sample records 2 million to 3 million clones, over 85% being singletons. The sample consisted of naive CD4+ T cells from PBMCs. Subset reported: CD45RA+ positively selected. The receptors come from a man younger than 35 in good health. Some clones in this sample may be carry-over from other donors' samples.

The rearrangement uses TRBV28 and TRBJ2-7; 8 bases agree with TRBD1. This CDR3 comprises 14 residues. V shed 7 bases, J shed 3 bases, and the junction held 8 bases outside the gene matches. In germline, CDR1 is MDHEN, CDR2 SYDVKM. CDR3 bases: TGTGCCAGCAAGCAGGGGACAGGAGACTACGAGCAGTACTTC. It yields the protein CASKQGTGDYEQYF.

This sequence joins TRBV5-1 and TRBJ2-2; D remains ambiguous. The germline CDR1 and CDR2 sequences are SGHRS and YFSETQ. V was trimmed by 6 bases and J by 7 bases, leaving 13 bases between them. This CDR3 contains 13 residues. The DNA for the CDR3 is TGCGCCAGCACCTTCATACCGGGCGGGGAGCTGTTTTTT. Translation gives CASTFIPGGELFF.

The chain is built from TRBV9 and TRBJ2-3; D is unclear. V shed 4 bases and J shed 3 bases, with 12 bases lying between them. The CDR3 runs 14 residues. CDR1 SGDLS and CDR2 YYNGEE come from the germline V gene. The CDR3 DNA sequence: TGTGCCAGCAGCCTCGGGCCTGGGACAGATACGCAGTATTTT. This encodes CASSLGPGTDTQYF.

The rearrangement joins TRBV29-1 to TRBJ2-7; TRBD2 matches 10 bases. This CDR3 is 13 amino acids long. Germline V lookup: CDR1 SQVTM, CDR2 ANQGSEA. The trim removed 3 bases at V and 6 bases at J, leaving 5 bases unmatched. The CDR3 spells CSVEGLAGVEQYF. CDR3 DNA: TGCAGCGTTGAGGGGCTAGCGGGAGTCGAGCAGTACTTC.

Concerning this clone itself: This specimen includes other DNA sequences encoding the same CDR3. The chain has TRBV7-9 and TRBJ2-2; 8 nucleotides agree with TRBD2. Germline V CDR1 and CDR2: SEHNR, FQNEAQ (reference sequence). This CDR3 comprises 14 residues. The J segment lost 4 bases and the V segment lost 4 bases, leaving 2 bases of the junction unmatched. CDR3: CASSSSGGTGELFF. As DNA, the CDR3 is TGTGCCAGCAGCTCAAGCGGGGGCACCGGGGAGCTGTTTTTT.

The chain joins TRBV5-8 to TRBJ2-7, with D hard to call. Per the germline V gene, CDR1 is SGHTS and CDR2 is YDEGEE. V was trimmed by 3 bases and J by 6 bases, leaving 10 bases between them. CDR3 length equals 12 residues. The CDR3 nucleotides read TGTGCCAGCAGCTCTCAAGCAGGCGAGCAGTACTTC. As protein: CASSSQAGEQYF.

This chain's CDR3 is CASSLGSPQYYGYTF. For the CDR3, the DNA is TGCGCCAGCAGCTTAGGATCTCCCCAATACTATGGCTACACCTTC. The chain joins TRBV5-1 to TRBJ1-2; D ambiguous. Germline CDR1 and CDR2: SGHRS and YFSETQ. The CDR3 length is 15 residues. Trimming took off 2 bases at V and 3 bases at J, with 14 bases between the two ends. The whole variable domain, remainder taken from reference TRBV5-1 and TRBJ1-2, is KAGVTQTPRYLIKTRGQQVTLSCSPISGHRSVSWYQQTPGQGLQFLFEYFSETQRNKGNFPGRFSGRQFSNSRSEMNVSTLELGDSALYLCASSLGSPQYYGYTFGSGTRLTVV.

This clone was seen a handful of times. The chain links TRBV6-4 to TRBJ1-1; no firm D call. From germline, CDR1 is MRHNA and CDR2 SNTAGT. The CDR3 spans 17 residues. Trimming stripped 0 bases from V and 0 bases from J, with 14 bases between. The DNA of the CDR3 is TGTGCCAGCAGTGACTCAATCTGGGCAGTAGTGAACACTGAAGCTTTCTTT. This encodes CASSDSIWAVVNTEAFF.

J is TRBJ2-7 and V is TRBV5-1, with 7 bases that match TRBD2. The CDR3 loop spans 15 amino acids. CDR1 is SGHRS, CDR2 YFSETQ, per germline. The junction had 11 bases not matched to a gene; V was cut back by 2 bases and J by 6 bases. In nucleotides, the CDR3 is TGCGCCAGCAGCTTCGGCGGGAGTAGTTTGGGCGAGCAGTACTTC. Protein: CASSFGGSSLGEQYF.

The V and J genes are TRBV4-3 and TRBJ2-7; a weak D match, TRBD2 (6 bases). This CDR3 is built from 16 residues. The V end was cut by 5 bases, the J end by 1 base, with 18 bases between. Per the germline V gene, CDR1 is LGHNA and CDR2 is YSLEER. The CDR3 here is CASSGWGEANSYEQYF. Here the CDR3 DNA reads TGCGCCAGCAGCGGGTGGGGGGAGGCCAATTCCTACGAGCAGTACTTC.

The genes are TRBV29-1 and TRBJ2-3, with D possibly being TRBD2 (6 bases). Trimming pared 7 bases from V and 3 bases from J, leaving 26 bases between. The CDR3 is 17 amino acids. The V gene's germline CDR1 is SQVTM and CDR2 ANQGSEA. CDR3 DNA: TGCAGCGCCAGAGGAGCGGGCAGCCTCTTAGGGACAGATACGCAGTATTTT. Amino acids: CSARGAGSLLGTDTQYF.

The V gene is TRBV19, the J gene TRBJ1-5; D uncertain. The CDR3 has 15 amino acids. The V and J ends lost 2 bases and 4 bases respectively, with 12 bases between them. Looked up from germline, CDR1 is LNHDA and CDR2 is SQIVND (reference sequence). CDR3 DNA: TGTGCCAGTAGTATAATCGGGATAGGGAATCAGCCCCAGCATTTT. This codes for CASSIIGIGNQPQHF.

Notes on this clone: The same CDR3 can be traced to other DNA sequences in this sample. The chain has TRBV5-1 and TRBJ2-7, with a weak D call TRBD1 (5 bases). Germline loops: CDR1 SGHRS, CDR2 YFSETQ. This CDR3 comprises 16 residues. V gave up 0 bases and J gave up 0 bases, with 13 bases separating them. CDR3 loop: CASSLALGQGSYEQYF. The CDR3 DNA reads TGCGCCAGCAGCTTGGCCTTAGGGCAGGGCTCCTACGAGCAGTACTTC.

As concerns this clone: Different DNA sequences within this sample yield the same CDR3. CDR3 sequence: CASSVGLAGGYEQYF. The CDR3 DNA is TGTGCCAGCAGCGTAGGGTTAGCGGGAGGCTACGAGCAGTACTTC. The chain carries TRBV9 and TRBJ2-7; 10 bases align to TRBD2. Germline values: CDR1 SGDLS, CDR2 YYNGEE. CDR3 length: 15 residues. The ends lost 0 bases at V and 3 bases at J; junction bases unmatched: 3.

Comments on this clone: The sample holds other DNA sequences that translate to the same CDR3. This rearrangement joins TRBV6-5 to TRBJ1-5; D is perhaps TRBD1 (6 bases). The CDR3 loop spans 14 amino acids. The germline gives CDR1 MNHEY, CDR2 SVGAGI. Trimming left V 2 bases short and J 2 bases short, with 7 bases between. The CDR3 loop is CASSYRQGNQPQHF. Written as DNA, the CDR3 is TGTGCCAGCAGTTACAGACAGGGCAATCAGCCCCAGCATTTT.

This rearrangement joins TRBV18 to TRBJ2-7; perhaps TRBD1 as D (5 bases). The CDR3 extends over 13 amino acids. Germline V lookup: CDR1 KGHSH, CDR2 LQKENI. The V gene lost 1 base and the J gene lost 6 bases, with 10 bases spanning the gap. The DNA for the CDR3 is TGTGCCAGCTCACCACAGGGGCTAGGCGAGCAGTACTTC. Translated: CASSPQGLGEQYF.

CDR3 bases: TGTGCCAGCAGCTCGCTAGCGGGCACAGATACGCAGTATTTT. The encoded protein is CASSSLAGTDTQYF. V gene TRBV7-8 combines with J gene TRBJ2-3; 7 nucleotides align to TRBD2. Trimming cost V 4 bases and J 1 base; bases outside gene matches: 2. The CDR3 has 14 amino acids. In germline, CDR1 is SGHVS, CDR2 FQNEAQ.

V usage is TRBV9 and J usage is TRBJ2-2, with 13 bases aligning to TRBD2. V gave up 0 bases and J gave up 5 bases; unmatched junction bases: 4. There are 17 residues in the CDR3. Per the germline V gene, CDR1 is SGDLS and CDR2 is YYNGEE. The DNA for the CDR3 is TGTGCCAGCAGCGTAGAACTAGCGGGAGGGCCGACCGGGGAGCTGTTTTTT. Its protein product is CASSVELAGGPTGELFF.

The chain carries TRBV5-4 and TRBJ2-2; D might be TRBD1 (7 bases). The V gene lost 4 bases and the J gene lost 7 bases, with 20 bases spanning the gap. The CDR3 has 16 residues. Per the germline V gene, CDR1 is SGHNT and CDR2 is YYREEE (reference sequence). The CDR3 nucleotides are TGTGCCAGCAGCCCTACAGGGGTAAAGGGAGGCGGGGAGCTGTTTTTT. Its protein product is CASSPTGVKGGGELFF.

The chain employs TRBV5-1 and TRBJ2-2, with TRBD2 as a possible D gene (5 bases). Germline V gene sequence: CDR1 SGHRS, CDR2 YFSETQ. V was clipped by 4 bases and J by 1 base, with 11 bases between them. The CDR3 runs 15 residues. As DNA, the CDR3 is TGCGCCAGCAGCCCCTCCGGGGTGAACACCGGGGAGCTGTTTTTT. Amino acids: CASSPSGVNTGELFF.

This chain uses TRBV19 with TRBJ2-2; TRBD1 might be the D (6 bases). V was cut by 6 bases and J by 6 bases, with 11 bases left in between. Germline CDR1 reads LNHDA; CDR2 reads SQIVND (reference sequence). The CDR3 is 13 residues long. CDR3 loop: CASRPQGPGELFF. DNA of the CDR3: TGTGCCAGTAGACCTCAGGGGCCCGGGGAGCTGTTTTTT.

The V and J genes are TRBV5-3 and TRBJ2-7; 12 nucleotides match TRBD1. TRBV5-3 is an ORF for which the function is uncertain. This CDR3 spans 19 amino acids. V shed 1 base, J shed 3 bases, and the junction held 14 bases outside the gene matches. CDR3 nucleotides: TGTGCCAGAAGCTTGAGTGCGGGACAGGGGGCGAAAAAACTCTACGAGCAGTACTTC. This codes for CARSLSAGQGAKKLYEQYF.

This sequence joins TRBV6-5 and TRBJ1-6; a possible D gene is TRBD1 (5 bases). The CDR3 has 15 residues. Germline V gives CDR1 MNHEY, CDR2 SVGAGI. V was shortened by 8 bases and J by 3 bases, with 14 bases between the two germline ends. Here the CDR3 DNA reads TGTGCCAGCCAACTGCAGGGTCTCTATAATTCACCCCTCCACTTT. Residues: CASQLQGLYNSPLHF.

The rearrangement joins TRBV2 to TRBJ2-3; 9 nucleotides agree with TRBD1. The CDR3 runs 15 residues. V gave up 7 bases and J gave up 2 bases; unmatched junction bases: 7. Germline V gene data show CDR1 as SNHLY and CDR2 as FYNNEI. The CDR3: CASNSGQGYTDTQYF. In nucleotides, the CDR3 is TGTGCCAGCAATAGTGGACAGGGGTACACAGATACGCAGTATTTT.

The V and J genes are TRBV14 and TRBJ2-7; D unclear. CDR3 length: 17 amino acids. Trimming removed 4 bases at V and 0 bases at J, with 19 bases between. Germline V gene data show CDR1 as SGHDN and CDR2 as FVKESK. Here the CDR3 reads CASSPPRGTLSSYEQYF. The DNA of the CDR3 is TGTGCCAGCAGCCCCCCGAGAGGCACTCTTTCCTCCTACGAGCAGTACTTC.

Regarding this clone: In the same sample, other DNA sequences code for this CDR3. The rearrangement joins TRBV18 to TRBJ1-4, with TRBD1 matching over 7 bases. This CDR3 has 16 amino acids. J lost 0 bases, V lost 3 bases, and 4 bases had no gene match. Germline V lookup: CDR1 KGHSH, CDR2 LQKENI. In DNA form, the CDR3 reads TGTGCCAGCTCACCGGGACAGCTAGCAACTAATGAAAAACTGTTTTTT. Its translation is CASSPGQLATNEKLFF. Looking up the rest from reference TRBV18 and TRBJ1-4 gives the full variable domain: NAGVMQNPRHLVRRRGQEARLRCSPMKGHSHVYWYRQLPEEGLKFMVYLQKENIIDESGMPKERFSAEFPKEGPSILRIQQVVRGDSAAYFCASSPGQLATNEKLFFGSGTQLSVL.

The V gene is TRBV27, the J gene TRBJ2-1, with 7 positions matching TRBD1. V lost 2 bases to trimming and J lost 8 bases; unmatched junction nucleotides: 15. The germline gives CDR1 MNHEY, CDR2 SMNVEV (reference sequence). This CDR3 region has 17 residues. CDR3 amino acids: CASSLGRGGPYRDEQFF. CDR3 in DNA: TGTGCCAGCAGTTTAGGGCGAGGGGGCCCCTACCGCGATGAGCAGTTCTTC.

The chain carries TRBV5-1 and TRBJ1-5, with a possible D match to TRBD1 (5 bases). The CDR3 runs 15 residues. The V end lost 0 bases, the J end lost 5 bases, and 12 bases lay between the germline ends. Germline lookup yields CDR1 SGHRS and CDR2 YFSETQ. The CDR3 sequence is CASSLGGTKDQPQHF. The CDR3 coding sequence is TGCGCCAGCAGCTTGGGAGGGACCAAGGATCAGCCCCAGCATTTT.

This clone was seen just once. This chain connects TRBV2 to TRBJ1-2, with D perhaps TRBD1 (5 bases). There are 13 residues in the CDR3. Trimming stripped 3 bases from V and 4 bases from J, with 9 bases between. The germline V gene encodes CDR1 SNHLY and CDR2 FYNNEI. The DNA of the CDR3 is TGTGCCAGCAGTGATGACAGACTCTATGGCTACACCTTC. This sequence encodes CASSDDRLYGYTF.

The chain links TRBV4-3 to TRBJ2-1, with 7 nucleotides matching TRBD2. CDR3 length: 14 residues. V was clipped by 6 bases and J by 2 bases; unmatched bases: 4. Germline V gene data show CDR1 as LGHNA and CDR2 as YSLEER. This chain's CDR3 is CASRPSGPYNEQFF. The CDR3 DNA is TGCGCCAGCAGGCCTAGCGGACCCTACAATGAGCAGTTCTTC.

Regarding this clone: Distinct nucleotide sequences in the sample also encode this CDR3. This sequence joins TRBV5-1 and TRBJ2-3; TRBD1 might be the D (6 bases). This CDR3 comprises 13 residues. The germline gives CDR1 SGHRS, CDR2 YFSETQ. Trimming stripped 4 bases from V and 4 bases from J, with 10 bases between. The CDR3, as DNA: TGCGCCAGCAGCCCACAGGGCTCAGATACGCAGTATTTT. Amino acids: CASSPQGSDTQYF.